Presented here are 23 T cell receptor beta chains from one specimen sequenced in a study of blood T cell repertoires in COVID-19. Assay used: immunoSEQ multiplex PCR; TCRdb lists only in-frame clones, some missing. The repertoire includes 160,000 or so clones, approximately 86% of them detected once, and about a sixth sits in the top ten. Sequencing was performed on PBMCs or T cells enriched from blood (not recorded which). Receptors were obtained from a man aged 55 to 69 who had recovered from COVID-19.

The CDR3 region is CASSLLRQVRSHEQYF. The CDR3 DNA is TGTGCCAGCAGTTTACTCAGACAGGTCCGGTCCCACGAGCAGTACTTC. The V gene is TRBV28, the J gene TRBJ2-7; D might be TRBD1 (6 bases). V lost 2 bases and J 5 bases, leaving 19 bases between the germline ends. The CDR3 extends over 16 amino acids. From germline, CDR1 is MDHEN and CDR2 SYDVKM.

The chain recombines TRBV14 with TRBJ1-2; D ambiguous. The CDR3 length is 11 residues. Germline V lookup: CDR1 SGHDN, CDR2 FVKESK. V lost 0 bases and J lost 10, with 6 bases in between. CDR3 amino acids: CASSQDRSYTF. The CDR3 DNA reads as TGTGCCAGCAGCCAAGATCGGTCCTACACCTTC.

This rearrangement joins TRBV7-9 to TRBJ1-1, with unresolved D. The CDR3 contains 13 residues. The V gene lost 2 bases and the J gene lost 1 base, with 5 bases spanning the gap. CDR1 and CDR2 (germline): SEHNR, FQNEAQ (reference sequence). The CDR3 DNA sequence: TGTGCCAGCAGCTTATCCGGGAACACTGAAGCTTTCTTT. Translated, it gives CASSLSGNTEAFF.

The CDR3 sequence is CASSFGKGWTEAFF. CDR3 DNA: TGTGCCAGCAGCTTTGGTAAGGGGTGGACTGAAGCTTTCTTT. The gene calls are TRBV5-8 and TRBJ1-1; D is possibly TRBD1 (5 bases). Germline V gene sequence: CDR1 SGHTS, CDR2 YDEGEE. The CDR3 has 14 residues. Trimming stripped 2 bases from V and 5 bases from J, with 13 bases between.

The CDR3 spells CSARDSYGYTF. The CDR3 DNA sequence: TGCAGTGCTAGGGACAGCTATGGCTACACCTTC. The rearrangement uses TRBV20-1 and TRBJ1-2; the D gene is possibly TRBD1 (6 bases). The CDR3 extends over 11 amino acids. The V gene lost 3 bases and the J gene lost 4 bases, with 6 bases spanning the gap. Germline V CDR1 and CDR2: DFQATT, SNEGSKA (reference sequence).

The rearrangement uses TRBV24-1 and TRBJ2-2, with D unresolved. Trimming cost V 3 bases and J 8 bases, with 12 bases left between them. The CDR3 extends over 14 amino acids. Germline V CDR1 and CDR2: KGHDR, SFDVKD. The CDR3 region is CATSDPTSAGELFF. The CDR3 DNA sequence: TGTGCCACCAGTGATCCCACCTCCGCGGGGGAGCTGTTTTTT.

The chain combines TRBV2 with TRBJ1-5; D gene uncertain. The germline V gene encodes CDR1 SNHLY and CDR2 FYNNEI. V shed 1 base and J shed 3 bases, with 10 bases lying between them. The CDR3 consists of 15 residues. Here the CDR3 DNA reads TGTGCCAGCAGTGAAGGTAGCAGTTCCAATCAGCCCCAGCATTTT. Translating it yields CASSEGSSSNQPQHF. The complete variable domain, with remaining parts taken from reference TRBV2 and TRBJ1-5, reads EPEVTQTPSHQVTQMGQEVILRCVPISNHLYFYWYRQILGQKVEFLVSFYNNEISEKSEIFDDQFSVERPDGSNFTLKIRSTKLEDSAMYFCASSEGSSSNQPQHFGDGTRLSIL.

In DNA form, the CDR3 reads TGTGCCAGCACCTCGCGAGGGGGAACTAATGAAAAACTGTTTTTT. As protein: CASTSRGGTNEKLFF. The chain combines TRBV2 with TRBJ1-4; D might be TRBD1 (6 bases). The CDR3 runs 15 residues. Germline V CDR1 and CDR2: SNHLY, FYNNEI. V gave up 7 bases and J gave up 1 base, with 13 bases separating them.

The chain joins TRBV10-3 to TRBJ2-7, with 8 bases matching TRBD2. Trimming cost V 2 bases and J 2 bases; bases outside gene matches: 2. Germline V gives CDR1 ENHRY, CDR2 SYGVKD. The CDR3 runs 14 residues. CDR3 region: CAISEDSGTYEQYF. The CDR3 nucleotides are TGTGCCATCAGTGAGGATAGCGGGACCTACGAGCAGTACTTC.

The chain couples TRBV28 to TRBJ2-3; a weak D match, TRBD2 (5 bases). Germline CDR1 reads MDHEN; CDR2 reads SYDVKM. The CDR3 extends over 14 amino acids. The V gene lost 5 bases and the J gene lost 5 bases, with 14 bases spanning the gap. The CDR3 nucleotides read TGTGCCAGCAGTCCCGGTGGTGGGAGAGATACGCAGTATTTT. Its protein product is CASSPGGGRDTQYF.

This sequence joins TRBV14 and TRBJ2-7; D gene unclear. V lost 1 base, J lost 6 bases, and 10 bases lay in between. Germline CDR1 is SGHDN and CDR2 is FVKESK. This CDR3 spans 13 amino acids. The CDR3 spells CASSQVWATEQYF. The CDR3 nucleotides read TGTGCCAGCAGCCAAGTTTGGGCAACCGAGCAGTACTTC.

The chain combines TRBV4-2 with TRBJ1-6; tentative D call: TRBD1 (5 bases). V was clipped by 0 bases and J by 3 bases, with 15 bases between them. The CDR3 contains 18 residues. The germline CDR1 and CDR2 sequences are LGHNA and YNFKEQ. CDR3 DNA: TGTGCCAGCAGCCAAGAGCAAGACAGTTTGTTCTATAATTCACCCCTCCACTTT. It is translated as CASSQEQDSLFYNSPLHF.

The chain uses TRBV5-1 and TRBJ1-6; D is unresolved. The CDR3 is 14 residues long. The ends were cut back, 2 bases at V and 8 bases at J, with 11 bases in the middle. Germline V gene sequence: CDR1 SGHRS, CDR2 YFSETQ. The CDR3 loop is CASSFSMVDSPLHF. The CDR3 nucleotides read TGCGCCAGCAGCTTTAGTATGGTCGATTCACCCCTCCACTTT.

The V call is TRBV12-3 or TRBV12-4, the J call TRBJ1-5, with TRBD1 as a possible D gene (6 bases). The germline V and J ends were trimmed by 6 bases and 7 bases, with 13 bases remaining between them. The CDR3 extends over 13 amino acids. CDR3: CASRRGSLQPQHF. The CDR3 nucleotides are TGTGCCAGCAGGAGGGGGAGTTTACAGCCCCAGCATTTT.

This rearrangement joins TRBV2 to TRBJ2-7; a possible D gene is TRBD2 (6 bases). This CDR3 spans 14 amino acids. Germline V lookup: CDR1 SNHLY, CDR2 FYNNEI. V shed 6 bases and J shed 1 base, with 13 bases lying between them. CDR3 region: CASRDKGLSYEQYF. DNA of the CDR3: TGTGCCAGCAGGGATAAGGGACTTTCCTACGAGCAGTACTTC.

The chain is built from TRBV5-5 and TRBJ2-5; D gene uncertain. Germline CDR1 reads SGHKS; CDR2 reads YYEKEE (reference sequence). V lost 4 bases, J lost 5 bases, and 15 bases lay in between. This CDR3 has 14 amino acids. In DNA, the CDR3 is TGTGCCAGCAGCCGTGTCGAGGCTTGGGAGACCCAGTACTTC. Translating gives CASSRVEAWETQYF.

V usage is TRBV27 and J usage is TRBJ2-7, with D tentatively TRBD1 (5 bases). The CDR3 runs to 13 residues. V lost 1 base, J lost 8 bases, and 12 bases lay in between. The germline CDR1 and CDR2 sequences are MNHEY and SMNVEV (reference sequence). As DNA, the CDR3 is TGTGCCAGCAGTTTATACAGGCCCGCAAAGCAGTACTTC. This gives the protein CASSLYRPAKQYF.

This clone was seen only a few times. The chain recombines TRBV29-1 with TRBJ2-7; 8 nucleotides match TRBD1. After removal of 1 base from V and 5 bases from J, the junction contained 4 bases not matched to a gene. The germline CDR1 and CDR2 sequences are SQVTM and ANQGSEA. This CDR3 is 13 amino acids long. Here the CDR3 reads CSVEGTGSHEQYF. The CDR3 nucleotides read TGCAGCGTTGAAGGGACAGGGTCCCACGAGCAGTACTTC.

The chain recombines TRBV3-1 (or the pseudogene TRBV3-2) with TRBJ2-1; 11 positions agree with TRBD1. Germline CDR1 reads LGHDT; CDR2 reads YNNKEL (reference sequence). The CDR3 length is 18 residues. Trimming cost V 0 bases and J 1 base; bases outside gene matches: 5. CDR3 amino acids: CASSQDAGTGGSYNEQFF. CDR3 sequence (DNA): TGTGCCAGCAGCCAAGACGCCGGGACAGGGGGGTCCTACAATGAGCAGTTCTTC.

This clone was recorded once. The chain links TRBV19 to TRBJ1-2, with TRBD1 identical over 7 bases. This CDR3 is built from 14 residues. Germline V gene lookup returns CDR1 LNHDA and CDR2 SQIVND (reference sequence). V lost 3 bases, J lost 4 bases, and 5 bases stayed unmatched. CDR3 sequence (DNA): TGTGCCAGTAGTATGGTCGGACAGGTCTATGGCTACACCTTC. Amino acid sequence: CASSMVGQVYGYTF.

V usage is TRBV11-3 and J usage is TRBJ2-1, with a possible D match to TRBD1 (6 bases). The CDR3 extends over 13 amino acids. Between the trimmed V and J ends, which lost 4 bases and 6 bases, there was a span of 10 bases. Germline CDR1 reads SGHNT; CDR2 reads YENEEA. The CDR3 bases are TGTGCCAGCAGCTCCGGGACAAGCAATGAGCAGTTCTTC. It specifies CASSSGTSNEQFF.

The chain joins TRBV6-5 to TRBJ2-2; perhaps TRBD1 as D (6 bases). Trimming removed 2 bases at V and 2 bases at J, with 12 bases between. Germline V gene sequence: CDR1 MNHEY, CDR2 SVGAGI. The CDR3 loop spans 16 amino acids. The CDR3 protein is CASSYTGQLNTGELFF. In DNA form, the CDR3 reads TGTGCCAGCAGTTACACAGGACAGTTAAACACCGGGGAGCTGTTTTTT.

V and J are TRBV7-2 and TRBJ2-5; 8 bases are a match to TRBD2. The CDR3 spans 14 residues. Unmatched junction bases numbered 2, after V lost 3 bases and J lost 2 bases. Per germline, CDR1 SGHTA and CDR2 FQGNSA. CDR3 DNA sequence: TGTGCCAGCAGCTTCGGGGGGGCGCAAGAGACCCAGTACTTC. This gives the protein CASSFGGAQETQYF.